This record looks at one T cell receptor beta chain sequence and its context. Its antigen is not known. This sample was taken from a study of shared clonotypes between healthy human individuals. Several immunoSEQ plates received, in even portions, the genomic DNA of each subset. Sequencing used immunoSEQ multiplex PCR; TCRdb keeps in-frame clones, though not all of them. The sample lists fewer than 3 million clones; around 92% were seen once. The CDR3 is 13 residues long. Germline-derived CDR1 and CDR2 are KGHSH and LQKENI. Deletions cut 4 bases from V and 4 bases from J, with 9 bases between. Broader study findings: Naive CD4 clonotypes were shared across a few donors at 4.5% to 6.5%.

Sequencing was carried out using naive CD4+ T cells from PBMCs. Subset in this sample: CD45RA+ positively selected. The receptor comes from a man between 18 and 29 years old in good health. Some clones in this sample may be carry-over from other donors' samples. The chain uses TRBV18 and TRBJ2-3; TRBD1 might be the D (6 bases). The CDR3 region has the DNA TGTGCCAGCTCACAGGGGGAAGCAGATACGCAGTATTTT. It is translated as CASSQGEADTQYF.